This T cell receptor beta chain was profiled in a study of Tregs in tolerant kidney transplant recipients. Method: immunoSEQ multiplex PCR; TCRdb's copy keeps in-frame clones and lacks some. The table records tens of thousands of clones, roughly 90% of them present only once. Recipients received nonmyeloablative bone marrow transplants from related graft donors, with transient mixed chimerism. The sequenced sample was CD4+ T cells from blood (PBMCs), obtained 24 months after the transplant. The origin of this receptor is a human patient who received a combined kidney and bone marrow transplant. T cells may partly derive from the graft donor.

The CDR3 coding sequence is TGTGCCAGCAGTGGGAGCGGGGTAGGGGCTGAAGCTTTCTTT. It is translated as CASSGSGVGAEAFF. The genes are TRBV6-1 and TRBJ1-1, with D perhaps matching TRBD1 (5 bases). CDR3 length equals 14 residues. The V gene lost 4 bases and the J gene lost 6 bases, with 15 bases spanning the gap. CDR1 and CDR2 (germline): MNHNS, SASEGT.